This TCR beta chain was recovered during a study of T cell responses to AZD1222 COVID-19 vaccine. CDR1 is GTSNPN, CDR2 SVGIG, per germline (reference sequence). V was cut by 2 bases and J by 6 bases, with 14 bases left in between. This CDR3 contains 13 residues. Method: immunoSEQ multiplex PCR; TCRdb's copy keeps in-frame clones and lacks some. The profile covers roughly 98,000 clones, with approximately 84% appearing a single time and about 14% taken by the ten largest. This chain uses TRBV30 with TRBJ2-7; D gene unclear. This clonotype was obtained from an adult who received the AZD1222 COVID-19 vaccine. Material: peripheral blood, obtained 28 days after the second AZD1222 dose. The CDR3 coding sequence is TGTGCCTGGAGTTTAAGGGTAGGTCGCGAGCAGTACTTC. Its protein product is CAWSLRVGREQYF.